The entry below gives a single T cell receptor (beta chain) sequence along with its context. The V end was cut by 4 bases, the J end by 4 bases, with 24 bases between. Germline lookup yields CDR1 GTSNPN and CDR2 SVGIG (reference sequence). The CDR3 consists of 17 residues. This sample was taken from a study of CD8 T cells in Susac syndrome. With random hexamers, 0.5 to 1 ug RNA was reverse transcribed. TCRdb used MiXCR to reprocess the immunoSEQ multiplex PCR reads, holding one entry per CDR3 protein. Of 190,000 or so distinct CDR3 sequences in the sample, roughly 94% were seen once. Input material: CD4+ T cells from PBMCs. This chain links TRBV30 with TRBJ2-3, with D hard to call. This TCR was recovered from a human donor with multiple sclerosis. This chain's CDR3 is CAWTGVWTSRGADTQYF. The CDR3 DNA reads as TGTGCCTGGACTGGGGTGTGGACCTCCCGAGGCGCAGATACGCAGTATTTT.